This entry lists 8 T cell receptor beta chains sequenced from one sample in a study of shared clonotypes between healthy human individuals. Here immunoSEQ multiplex PCR was the method, and the copy in TCRdb shows in-frame clones only, minus some. The repertoire holds about 1 million clones, approximately 68% seen once, with approximately 1.5% in the top ten. Source material: memory CD4+ T cells sorted from blood. Indicated subset: CD45RA-negative fraction. The source of these receptors is a man younger than 35 in good health.

The J gene is TRBJ2-2, the V gene TRBV15; 9 bases fit TRBD2. V lost 5 bases and J lost 4; bases outside the gene matches: 8. CDR3 length: 16 residues. Germline values: CDR1 LNHNV, CDR2 YYDKDF (reference sequence). CDR3: CATSGGGGASTGELFF. The DNA of the CDR3 is TGTGCCACCAGCGGCGGCGGGGGGGCGAGCACCGGGGAGCTGTTTTTT.

This chain links TRBV5-1 with TRBJ2-5, with D perhaps matching TRBD1 or TRBD2 (5 bases each). Trimming stripped 4 bases from V and 3 bases from J, with 16 bases between. Germline-derived CDR1 and CDR2 are SGHRS and YFSETQ. The CDR3 runs 15 residues. CDR3 loop: CASSGSGTEKETQYF. CDR3 coding DNA: TGCGCCAGCAGCGGGTCCGGGACGGAAAAAGAGACCCAGTACTTC.

About this clone itself: Sequence at one end of the junction differs from germline and may be a read error. The chain couples TRBV19 to TRBJ1-1; D may be TRBD1 (5 bases). The CDR3 totals 11 residues. The germline V gene encodes CDR1 LNHDA and CDR2 SQIVND (reference sequence). CDR3 loop: CASSDRSKLSF. The CDR3 region has the DNA TGTGCCAGTAGTGACAGAAGTAAGCTTTCTTTT. Full variable domain (outside the CDR3, taken from reference TRBV19 and TRBJ1-1): DGGITQSPKYLFRKEGQNVTLSCEQNLNHDAMYWYRQDPGQGLRLIYYSQIVNDFQKGDIAEGYSVSREKKESFPLTVTSAQKNPTAFYLCASSDRSKLSFGQGTRLTVV.

The genes are TRBV7-2 and TRBJ2-5, with TRBD2 matching 7 bases. In germline, CDR1 is SGHTA, CDR2 FQGNSA. Losses at the gene ends were 2 bases for V and 7 bases for J; bases not matched to a gene: 4. The CDR3 has 13 amino acids. DNA of the CDR3: TGTGCCAGCAGCTTAACGGGCGGGAGGACCCAGTACTTC. This codes for CASSLTGGRTQYF. Complete variable domain (other parts from reference TRBV7-2 and TRBJ2-5): GAGVSQSPSNKVTEKGKDVELRCDPISGHTALYWYRQSLGQGLEFLIYFQGNSAPDKSGLPSDRFSAERTGGSVSTLTIQRTQQEDSAVYLCASSLTGGRTQYFGPGTRLLVL.

This chain uses TRBV18 with TRBJ1-2; D may be TRBD1 (5 bases). Trimming took 5 bases from V and 6 from J, leaving 13 bases between them. CDR1 is KGHSH and CDR2 is LQKENI in the germline V gene. This CDR3 has 13 residues. The CDR3 DNA reads TGTGCCAGCTCAATGCGACAAGGGGATGGCTACACCTTC. It encodes CASSMRQGDGYTF.

This clone was seen once. The chain combines TRBV6-1 with TRBJ1-1, with 10 bases that match TRBD1. The CDR3 runs 14 residues. Germline trimming cut 10 bases from V and 6 bases from J; bases unmatched to any gene: 11. CDR1 and CDR2 from the germline V gene are MNHNS and SASEGT. CDR3 coding DNA: TGTGCCATCATGGGAGGGACAGGGGAGGCTGAAGCTTTCTTT. Its protein product is CAIMGGTGEAEAFF.

V usage is TRBV10-1 and J usage is TRBJ2-3; 12 positions agree with TRBD2. CDR1 is WNHNN and CDR2 is SYGVQD in the germline V gene (reference sequence). With V trimmed by 5 bases and J by 2 bases, 5 bases remained unmatched. The CDR3 is made up of 16 amino acids. The CDR3 spells CASSSGLAGITDTQYF. The CDR3 nucleotides are TGCGCCAGCAGTTCAGGACTAGCGGGGATCACAGATACGCAGTATTTT.

The chain couples TRBV14 to TRBJ1-5; D ambiguous. There are 14 residues in the CDR3. Per germline, CDR1 SGHDN and CDR2 FVKESK. V was shortened by 4 bases and J by 5 bases, with 12 bases between the two germline ends. The CDR3 nucleotides read TGTGCCAGCAGCCCACGAGGGTTGTATCAGCCCCAGCATTTT. Translated: CASSPRGLYQPQHF.